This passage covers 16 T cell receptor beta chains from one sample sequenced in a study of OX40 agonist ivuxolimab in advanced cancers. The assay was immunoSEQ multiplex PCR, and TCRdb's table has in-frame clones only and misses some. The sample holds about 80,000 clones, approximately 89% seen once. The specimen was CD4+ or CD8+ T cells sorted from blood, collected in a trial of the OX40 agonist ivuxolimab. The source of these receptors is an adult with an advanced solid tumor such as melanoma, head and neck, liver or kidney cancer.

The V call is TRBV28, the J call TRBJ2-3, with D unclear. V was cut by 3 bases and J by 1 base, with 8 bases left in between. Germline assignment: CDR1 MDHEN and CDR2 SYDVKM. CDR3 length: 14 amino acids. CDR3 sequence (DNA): TGTGCCAGCAGTTTGAGAGGAGGCACAGATACGCAGTATTTT. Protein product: CASSLRGGTDTQYF. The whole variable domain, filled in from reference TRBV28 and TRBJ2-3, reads DVKVTQSSRYLVKRTGEKVFLECVQDMDHENMFWYRQDPGLGLRLIYFSYDVKMKEKGDIPEGYSVSREKKERFSLILESASTNQTSMYLCASSLRGGTDTQYFGPGTRLTVL.

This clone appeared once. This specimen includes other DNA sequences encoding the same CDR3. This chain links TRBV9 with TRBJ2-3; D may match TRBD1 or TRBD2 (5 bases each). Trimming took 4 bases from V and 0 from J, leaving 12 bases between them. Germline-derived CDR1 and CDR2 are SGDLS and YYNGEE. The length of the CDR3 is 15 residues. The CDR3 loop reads CASSLGRVSTDTQYF. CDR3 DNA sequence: TGTGCCAGCAGCCTGGGACGTGTGAGCACAGATACGCAGTATTTT.

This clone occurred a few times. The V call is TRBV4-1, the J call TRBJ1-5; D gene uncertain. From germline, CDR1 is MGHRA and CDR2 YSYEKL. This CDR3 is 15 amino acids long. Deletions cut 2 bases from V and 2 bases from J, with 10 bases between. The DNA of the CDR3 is TGCGCCAGCAGCCAAAGTCAAGGTGGCAATCAGCCCCAGCATTTT. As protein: CASSQSQGGNQPQHF.

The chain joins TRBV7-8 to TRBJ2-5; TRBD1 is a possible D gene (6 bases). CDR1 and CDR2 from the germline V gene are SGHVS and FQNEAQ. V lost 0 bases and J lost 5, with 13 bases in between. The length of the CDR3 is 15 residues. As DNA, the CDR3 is TGTGCCAGCAGCTTAGCAGGGGGAGTGCGTGAGACCCAGTACTTC. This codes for CASSLAGGVRETQYF.

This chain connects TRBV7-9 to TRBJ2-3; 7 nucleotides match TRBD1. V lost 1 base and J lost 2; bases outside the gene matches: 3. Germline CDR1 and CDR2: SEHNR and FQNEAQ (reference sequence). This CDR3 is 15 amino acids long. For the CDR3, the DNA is TGTGCCAGCAGCTTAGACAGGGGCTCCACAGATACGCAGTATTTT. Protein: CASSLDRGSTDTQYF.

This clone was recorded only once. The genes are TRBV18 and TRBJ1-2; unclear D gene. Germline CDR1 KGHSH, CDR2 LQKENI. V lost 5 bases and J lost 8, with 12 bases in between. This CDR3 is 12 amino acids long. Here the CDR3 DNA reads TGTGCCAGCTCATTGGAAGAAGGCGGCTACACCTTC. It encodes CASSLEEGGYTF. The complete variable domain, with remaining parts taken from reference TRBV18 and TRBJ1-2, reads NAGVMQNPRHLVRRRGQEARLRCSPMKGHSHVYWYRQLPEEGLKFMVYLQKENIIDESGMPKERFSAEFPKEGPSILRIQQVVRGDSAAYFCASSLEEGGYTFGSGTRLTVV.

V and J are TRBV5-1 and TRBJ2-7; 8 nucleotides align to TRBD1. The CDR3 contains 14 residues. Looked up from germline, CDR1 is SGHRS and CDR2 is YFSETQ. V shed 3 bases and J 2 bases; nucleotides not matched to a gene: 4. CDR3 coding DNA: TGCGCCAGCAGCTCTCAGGGGGCCACCTACGAGCAGTACTTC. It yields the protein CASSSQGATYEQYF.

DNA for the CDR3: TGTGCCAGCAGTGAACTGCCTGCTGCGACGCTCTCTGGAAACACCATATATTTT. This encodes CASSELPAATLSGNTIYF. The gene calls are TRBV2 and TRBJ1-3; D call uncertain. The CDR3 sequence is 18 residues long. Between the trimmed V and J ends, which lost 2 bases and 0 bases, there was a span of 17 bases. CDR1 is SNHLY, CDR2 FYNNEI, per germline.

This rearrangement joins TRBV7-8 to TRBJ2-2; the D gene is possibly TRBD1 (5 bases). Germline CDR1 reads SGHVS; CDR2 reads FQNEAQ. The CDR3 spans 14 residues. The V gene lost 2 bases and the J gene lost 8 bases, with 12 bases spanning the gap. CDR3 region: CASSLKPQGGELFF. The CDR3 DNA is TGTGCCAGCAGCTTAAAGCCCCAGGGTGGGGAGCTGTTTTTT.

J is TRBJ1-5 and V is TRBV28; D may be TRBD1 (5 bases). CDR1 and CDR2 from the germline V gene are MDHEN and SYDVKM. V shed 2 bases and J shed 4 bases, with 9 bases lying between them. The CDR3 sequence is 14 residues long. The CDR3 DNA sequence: TGTGCCAGCAGTTTAGAGGGGCAGAATCAGCCCCAGCATTTT. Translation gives CASSLEGQNQPQHF.

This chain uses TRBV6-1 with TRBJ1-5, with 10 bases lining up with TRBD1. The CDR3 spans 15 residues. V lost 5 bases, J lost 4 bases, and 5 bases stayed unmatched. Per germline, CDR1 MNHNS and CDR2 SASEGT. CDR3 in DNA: TGTGCCAGCAGTTGGACAGGGGGTTATAATCAGCCCCAGCATTTT. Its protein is CASSWTGGYNQPQHF.

The CDR3 loop reads CASSDPRRRNYGYTF. The CDR3 bases are TGTGCCAGCAGTGACCCCCGTCGGAGGAACTATGGCTACACCTTC. The rearrangement links TRBV6-1 to TRBJ1-2; D gene ambiguous. Trimming removed 3 bases at V and 2 bases at J, with 13 bases between. This CDR3 has 15 amino acids. CDR1 and CDR2 from the germline V gene are MNHNS and SASEGT.

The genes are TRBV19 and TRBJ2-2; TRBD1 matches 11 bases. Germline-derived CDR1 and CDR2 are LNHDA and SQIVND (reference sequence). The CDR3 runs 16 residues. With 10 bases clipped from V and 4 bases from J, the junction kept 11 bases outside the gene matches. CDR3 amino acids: CATENRDRGGTGELFF. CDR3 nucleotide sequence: TGTGCCACAGAAAACCGGGACAGGGGGGGCACCGGGGAGCTGTTTTTT.

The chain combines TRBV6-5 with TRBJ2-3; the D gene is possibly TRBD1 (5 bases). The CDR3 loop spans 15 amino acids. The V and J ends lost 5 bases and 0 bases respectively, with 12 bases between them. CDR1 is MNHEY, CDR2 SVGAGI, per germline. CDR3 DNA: TGTGCCAGCAGTAACAGGATAACTAGCACAGATACGCAGTATTTT. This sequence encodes CASSNRITSTDTQYF.

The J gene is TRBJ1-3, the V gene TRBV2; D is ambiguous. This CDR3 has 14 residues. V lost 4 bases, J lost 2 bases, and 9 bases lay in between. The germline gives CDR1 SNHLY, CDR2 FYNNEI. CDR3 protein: CASSGLVTGNTIYF. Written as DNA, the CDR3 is TGTGCCAGCAGTGGTTTGGTAACTGGAAACACCATATATTTT. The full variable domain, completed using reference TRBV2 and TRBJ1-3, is EPEVTQTPSHQVTQMGQEVILRCVPISNHLYFYWYRQILGQKVEFLVSFYNNEISEKSEIFDDQFSVERPDGSNFTLKIRSTKLEDSAMYFCASSGLVTGNTIYFGEGSWLTVV.

CDR3 loop: CASSFLGQGWSGANVLTF. CDR3 coding DNA: TGTGCCAGCAGTTTTTTGGGACAGGGGTGGAGTGGGGCCAACGTCCTGACTTTC. The chain couples TRBV28 to TRBJ2-6, with 10 bases identical to TRBD1. The length of the CDR3 is 18 residues. In germline, CDR1 is MDHEN, CDR2 SYDVKM. With 3 bases clipped from V and 3 bases from J, the junction kept 8 bases outside the gene matches.